The 29 T cell receptor beta chains in this list originate from one sample, sequenced in a study of OX40 agonist ivuxolimab in advanced cancers. Method: immunoSEQ multiplex PCR; TCRdb's copy keeps in-frame clones and lacks some. The repertoire consists of roughly 98,000 clones, with roughly 80% occurring once and the leading ten covering over 1.1%. The specimen comprised CD4+ or CD8+ T cells sorted from blood, sampled in a trial of the OX40 agonist ivuxolimab. The receptor source for this set is an adult with an advanced solid tumor such as melanoma, head and neck, liver or kidney cancer.

This clone has a handful of counts. The rearrangement links TRBV4-1 to TRBJ1-1; no clear D gene. From germline, CDR1 is MGHRA and CDR2 YSYEKL. The CDR3 has 14 amino acids. The V end was cut by 0 bases, the J end by 2 bases, with 7 bases between. CDR3 sequence: CASSQDWPNTEAFF. CDR3 coding DNA: TGCGCCAGCAGCCAAGATTGGCCAAACACTGAAGCTTTCTTT.

This chain links TRBV19 with TRBJ1-5; TRBD1 matches at 7 bases. The CDR3 has 16 amino acids. Looked up from germline, CDR1 is LNHDA and CDR2 is SQIVND (reference sequence). V shed 4 bases and J 2 bases; nucleotides not matched to a gene: 8. CDR3 nucleotide sequence: TGTGCCAGTAGTAGGGAGACAGGGAATGGCAATCAGCCCCAGCATTTT. Its protein is CASSRETGNGNQPQHF.

This clone was counted a few times. The identical CDR3 is also encoded by other nucleotide sequences in the sample. The chain recombines TRBV28 with TRBJ2-1; 10 nucleotides match TRBD2. The germline V gene has CDR1 MDHEN and CDR2 SYDVKM. This CDR3 spans 15 amino acids. With V trimmed by 4 bases and J by 4 bases, 4 bases remained unmatched. The CDR3 region has the DNA TGTGCCAGCAGTTCCAGCGGGGGGGGTTACAATGAGCAGTTCTTC. It translates to CASSSSGGGYNEQFF.

J is TRBJ2-7 and V is TRBV7-6; 9 bases align to TRBD1. V lost 5 bases, J lost 5 bases, and 7 bases stayed unmatched. The germline V gene has CDR1 SGHVS and CDR2 FNYEAQ. CDR3 size: 14 residues. The CDR3 reads CASSQQGALDEQYF. DNA for the CDR3: TGTGCCAGCAGCCAACAGGGGGCGCTAGACGAGCAGTACTTC. Filled out from reference TRBV7-6 and TRBJ2-7, the complete variable domain reads GAGVSQSPRYKVTKRGQDVALRCDPISGHVSLYWYRQALGQGPEFLTYFNYEAQQDKSGLPNDRFSAERPEGSISTLTIQRTEQRDSAMYRCASSQQGALDEQYFGPGTRLTVT.

This chain connects TRBV29-1 to TRBJ2-5; tentative D call: TRBD2 (6 bases). This CDR3 region has 12 residues. Germline-derived CDR1 and CDR2 are SQVTM and ANQGSEA. V was trimmed by 4 bases and J by 5 bases, leaving 11 bases between them. The CDR3 is CSVGGVAETQYF. For the CDR3, the DNA is TGCAGCGTTGGCGGGGTCGCGGAGACCCAGTACTTC.

This clone has only one observation. The chain links TRBV7-2 to TRBJ2-5; 14 bases map to TRBD2. The junction had 10 bases not matched to a gene; V was cut back by 0 bases and J by 1 base. CDR1 and CDR2 (germline): SGHTA, FQGNSA. This CDR3 comprises 20 residues. The CDR3 is CASSLAGLAGARGSQETQYF. The DNA of the CDR3 is TGTGCCAGCAGCTTAGCGGGACTAGCGGGAGCGAGAGGATCCCAAGAGACCCAGTACTTC.

This chain connects TRBV7-9 to TRBJ2-7; D might be TRBD2 (6 bases). Germline lookup yields CDR1 SEHNR and CDR2 FQNEAQ (reference sequence). This CDR3 spans 14 amino acids. V lost 0 bases to trimming and J lost 10 bases, with 16 bases between them. The CDR3: CASSLARGAAFQYF. CDR3 sequence (DNA): TGTGCCAGCAGCTTAGCGCGCGGGGCAGCCTTTCAGTACTTC.

The gene calls are TRBV28 and TRBJ1-4, with a possible D match to TRBD1 (5 bases). In germline, CDR1 is MDHEN, CDR2 SYDVKM. The CDR3 runs 14 residues. V was trimmed by 2 bases and J by 7 bases, leaving 11 bases between them. The CDR3 region is CASSLQGQIEKLFF. CDR3 sequence (DNA): TGTGCCAGCAGTTTACAGGGCCAAATTGAAAAACTGTTTTTT.

The V gene is TRBV27, the J gene TRBJ1-5, with TRBD1 identical over 7 bases. V gave up 5 bases and J gave up 3 bases; unmatched junction bases: 10. This CDR3 spans 16 amino acids. Germline V gene sequence: CDR1 MNHEY, CDR2 SMNVEV (reference sequence). CDR3 loop: CASSLPLRGTNQPQHF. Here the CDR3 DNA reads TGTGCCAGCAGTCTTCCTCTCAGGGGGACCAATCAGCCCCAGCATTTT.

The chain carries TRBV28 and TRBJ1-5, with no clear D. The CDR3 spans 13 residues. V gave up 6 bases and J gave up 9 bases, with 15 bases separating them. Germline V gene data show CDR1 as MDHEN and CDR2 as SYDVKM. The CDR3 loop is CASSPSGARPQHF. As DNA, the CDR3 is TGTGCCAGCAGCCCATCAGGTGCTCGGCCCCAGCATTTT. The variable domain in full, with the rest retrieved from reference TRBV28 and TRBJ1-5, is DVKVTQSSRYLVKRTGEKVFLECVQDMDHENMFWYRQDPGLGLRLIYFSYDVKMKEKGDIPEGYSVSREKKERFSLILESASTNQTSMYLCASSPSGARPQHFGDGTRLSIL.

This sequence joins TRBV6-4 and TRBJ1-5; maybe TRBD1 (5 bases). This CDR3 region has 15 residues. Trimming stripped 3 bases from V and 6 bases from J, with 15 bases between. Germline V CDR1 and CDR2: MRHNA, SNTAGT. In nucleotides, the CDR3 is TGTGCCAGCAGTGAAAAGGGAGGGACCGGTCAGCCCCAGCATTTT. Its translation is CASSEKGGTGQPQHF.

This clone was seen more than once but under ten times. The chain recombines TRBV7-2 with TRBJ2-7; TRBD1 matches 9 bases. V lost 6 bases, J lost 1 base, and 4 bases stayed unmatched. The CDR3 length is 14 residues. Germline-derived CDR1 and CDR2 are SGHTA and FQGNSA. In nucleotides, the CDR3 is TGTGCCAGCAGACCTGGGACAGGGTCCTACGAGCAGTACTTC. Amino acids: CASRPGTGSYEQYF.

The chain recombines TRBV6-1 with TRBJ1-5; D ambiguous. The CDR3 runs to 12 residues. V gave up 8 bases and J gave up 4 bases, with 9 bases separating them. Germline CDR1 MNHNS, CDR2 SASEGT. The CDR3 nucleotides read TGTGCCAGCCACGATGTGAATCAGCCCCAGCATTTT. Residues: CASHDVNQPQHF.

The chain is built from TRBV6-1 and TRBJ2-1, with 8 bases aligning to TRBD1. Germline trimming cut 4 bases from V and 8 bases from J; bases unmatched to any gene: 13. Germline CDR1 is MNHNS and CDR2 is SASEGT. CDR3 length equals 16 residues. The DNA of the CDR3 is TGTGCCAGCAGTGCTCAGGGGGCGGGAACTCTCGATGAGCAGTTCTTC. Amino acids: CASSAQGAGTLDEQFF.

The chain joins TRBV11-3 to TRBJ2-5; a possible D gene is TRBD1 (5 bases). The length of the CDR3 is 15 residues. CDR1 and CDR2 (germline): SGHNT, YENEEA. V lost 5 bases, J lost 2 bases, and 15 bases lay in between. Here the CDR3 reads CASSIGQVEQETQYF. The CDR3 DNA is TGTGCCAGCAGCATCGGACAAGTGGAACAAGAGACCCAGTACTTC.

This chain links TRBV6-6 with TRBJ1-2; D is possibly TRBD1 (6 bases). Trimming took off 2 bases at V and 8 bases at J, with 9 bases between the two ends. The CDR3 loop spans 12 amino acids. Per germline, CDR1 MNHNY and CDR2 SVGAGI (reference sequence). For the CDR3, the DNA is TGTGCCAGCAGTTACCCCAGGGGAGGCTACACCTTC. Protein product: CASSYPRGGYTF.

V gene TRBV5-4 combines with J gene TRBJ1-2; D is uncertain. Trimming took 1 base from V and 7 from J, leaving 11 bases between them. Germline CDR1 SGHNT, CDR2 YYREEE (reference sequence). The length of the CDR3 is 13 residues. The CDR3 region has the DNA TGTGCCAGCAGCTTGACAGACACGTTTGGCTACACCTTC. Its protein product is CASSLTDTFGYTF. Supplemented by reference TRBV5-4 and TRBJ1-2, the full variable domain reads ETGVTQSPTHLIKTRGQQVTLRCSSQSGHNTVSWYQQALGQGPQFIFQYYREEENGRGNFPPRFSGLQFPNYSSELNVNALELDDSALYLCASSLTDTFGYTFGSGTRLTVV.

This clone was seen more than once but under ten times. The J gene is TRBJ2-7, the V gene TRBV2; D is perhaps TRBD1 (5 bases). This CDR3 contains 13 residues. Trimming stripped 6 bases from V and 3 bases from J, with 12 bases between. CDR1 SNHLY and CDR2 FYNNEI come from the germline V gene. DNA for the CDR3: TGTGCCAGCAGGCCCCGCAGGGACTACGAGCAGTACTTC. It yields the protein CASRPRRDYEQYF.

The gene calls are TRBV6-1 and TRBJ1-6, with 7 bases that match TRBD1. Trimming removed 8 bases from V and 7 bases from J; junction bases left unmatched: 8. CDR1 and CDR2 from the germline V gene are MNHNS and SASEGT. The CDR3 sequence is 14 residues long. The CDR3 loop is CASQTGDRNSPLHF. For the CDR3, the DNA is TGTGCCAGCCAAACAGGGGATAGGAATTCACCCCTCCACTTT.

This clone came up a few times. The chain employs TRBV6-1 and TRBJ1-2; 7 bases match TRBD1. Germline trimming cut 7 bases from V and 0 bases from J; bases unmatched to any gene: 5. The CDR3 is made up of 14 amino acids. Germline values: CDR1 MNHNS, CDR2 SASEGT. In DNA form, the CDR3 reads TGTGCCAGCAAAAGACAGGGAACTAACTATGGCTACACCTTC. This gives the protein CASKRQGTNYGYTF.

The V and J genes are TRBV28 and TRBJ1-3; D call uncertain. The CDR3 is 14 residues long. Looked up from germline, CDR1 is MDHEN and CDR2 is SYDVKM. Between the trimmed V and J ends, which lost 5 bases and 0 bases, there was a span of 8 bases. The CDR3: CASSRTVSGNTIYF. The CDR3 bases are TGTGCCAGCAGTCGGACGGTCTCTGGAAACACCATATATTTT.

The chain links TRBV6-5 to TRBJ1-4; 7 bases map to TRBD1. The CDR3 length is 14 residues. Germline V gives CDR1 MNHEY, CDR2 SVGAGI. V gave up 8 bases and J gave up 7 bases; unmatched junction bases: 10. This CDR3 reads CASAPRGRGEKLFF. The CDR3 DNA reads TGTGCCAGCGCACCTAGGGGGCGCGGTGAAAAACTGTTTTTT.

In its sample, this clone was seen a few times. J is TRBJ2-2 and V is TRBV7-2; D could derive from TRBD1 or TRBD2 (5 bases each). There are 15 residues in the CDR3. Trimming cost V 5 bases and J 4 bases, with 14 bases left between them. Germline-derived CDR1 and CDR2 are SGHTA and FQGNSA. CDR3 in DNA: TGTGCCAGCAGCGAGTCCGGGACGGTCACCGGGGAGCTGTTTTTT. Translated: CASSESGTVTGELFF.

Note on this clone: One end of the junction fails to match germline, which may point to a read error. The gene calls are TRBV4-1 and TRBJ2-7, with D hard to call. The germline V gene has CDR1 MGHRA and CDR2 YSYEKL. CDR3 length equals 15 residues. The CDR3 sequence: CASSQDTLAARPIHF. The CDR3 DNA reads TGCGCCAGCAGCCAAGATACTTTGGCAGCGAGGCCGATACACTTC.

This clone was detected a few times. This sequence joins TRBV10-3 and TRBJ2-7; weak D call: TRBD1 (5 bases). The V and J ends lost 6 bases and 3 bases respectively, with 12 bases between them. The length of the CDR3 is 13 residues. Germline assignment: CDR1 ENHRY and CDR2 SYGVKD. As DNA, the CDR3 is TGTGCCATCAGAAGCAGGGTAGACTACGAGCAGTACTTC. It encodes CAIRSRVDYEQYF.

The V gene is TRBV6-9, the J gene TRBJ1-2; D is possibly TRBD1 (6 bases). Germline loops: CDR1 MNHGY, CDR2 SVAAGI. Deletions cut 6 bases from V and 4 bases from J, with 15 bases between. The CDR3 sequence is 14 residues long. DNA of the CDR3: TGTGCCAGCAGCTACCGGACAGATCCCTATGGCTACACCTTC. Amino acids: CASSYRTDPYGYTF.

This chain uses TRBV6-5 with TRBJ1-5; 8 bases line up with TRBD1. Looked up from germline, CDR1 is MNHEY and CDR2 is SVGAGI. The CDR3 sequence is 15 residues long. Trimming cost V 6 bases and J 4 bases; bases outside gene matches: 8. The CDR3 DNA reads as TGTGCCAGCAGAGTCGACAGGGGCGATAATCAGCCCCAGCATTTT. This codes for CASRVDRGDNQPQHF.

The V and J genes are TRBV6-5 and TRBJ1-2; no firm D call. Germline CDR1 MNHEY, CDR2 SVGAGI. V gave up 6 bases and J gave up 2 bases, with 10 bases separating them. This CDR3 has 13 amino acids. This CDR3 reads CASSYATNYGYTF. The DNA of the CDR3 is TGTGCCAGCAGCTATGCCACCAACTATGGCTACACCTTC.

The chain links TRBV28 to TRBJ1-4; D gene ambiguous. Trimming took off 11 bases at V and 0 bases at J, with 4 bases between the two ends. Germline CDR1 is MDHEN and CDR2 is SYDVKM. CDR3 size: 11 residues. The CDR3: CAATTNEKLFF. CDR3 nucleotides: TGTGCCGCGACAACTAATGAAAAACTGTTTTTT.